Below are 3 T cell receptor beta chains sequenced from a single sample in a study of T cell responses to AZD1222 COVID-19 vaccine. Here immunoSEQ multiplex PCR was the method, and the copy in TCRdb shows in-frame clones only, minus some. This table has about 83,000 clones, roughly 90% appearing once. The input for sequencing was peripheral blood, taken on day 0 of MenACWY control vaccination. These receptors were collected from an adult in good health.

The CDR3, as DNA: TGTGCCAGCAGTTCTATTTACGAGCAGTACTTC. Amino acid sequence: CASSSIYEQYF. The V and J genes are TRBV6-5 and TRBJ2-7; D remains ambiguous. This CDR3 region has 11 residues. V was pared by 4 bases and J by 4 bases, with 5 bases between. The germline gives CDR1 MNHEY, CDR2 SVGAGI.

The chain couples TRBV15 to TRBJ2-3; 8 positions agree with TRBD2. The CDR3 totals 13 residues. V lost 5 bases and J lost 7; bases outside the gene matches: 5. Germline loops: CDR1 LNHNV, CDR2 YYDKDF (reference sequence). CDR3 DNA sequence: TGTGCCACCAGCCAGCGGGAGATGAATACGCAGTATTTT. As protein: CATSQREMNTQYF.

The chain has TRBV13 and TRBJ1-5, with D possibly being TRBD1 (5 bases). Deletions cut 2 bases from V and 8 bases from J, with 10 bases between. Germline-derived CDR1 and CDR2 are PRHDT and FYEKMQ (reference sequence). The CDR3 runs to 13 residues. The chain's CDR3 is CASSLSREKPQHF. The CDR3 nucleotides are TGTGCCAGCAGCTTAAGCAGGGAAAAGCCCCAGCATTTT.